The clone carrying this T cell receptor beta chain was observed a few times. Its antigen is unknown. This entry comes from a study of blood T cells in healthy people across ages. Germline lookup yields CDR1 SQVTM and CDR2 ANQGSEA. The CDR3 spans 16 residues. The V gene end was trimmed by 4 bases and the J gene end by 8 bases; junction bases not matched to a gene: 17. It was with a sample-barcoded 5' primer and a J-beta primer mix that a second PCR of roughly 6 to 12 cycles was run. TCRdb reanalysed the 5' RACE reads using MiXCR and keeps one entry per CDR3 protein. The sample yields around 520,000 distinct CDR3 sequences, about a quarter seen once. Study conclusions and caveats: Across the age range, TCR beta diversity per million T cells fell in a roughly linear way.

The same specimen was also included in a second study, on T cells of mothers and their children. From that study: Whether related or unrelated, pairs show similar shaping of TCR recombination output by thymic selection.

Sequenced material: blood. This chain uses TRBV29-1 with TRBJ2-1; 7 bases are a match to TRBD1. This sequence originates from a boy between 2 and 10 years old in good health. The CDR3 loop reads CSVAKPGQTLGDEQFF. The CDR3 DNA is TGCAGCGTTGCTAAACCGGGACAGACACTTGGGGATGAGCAGTTCTTC.